This T cell receptor beta chain was documented in a study of shared clonotypes between healthy human individuals. Overall study findings and caveats: Measured sharing among donors was expected to vary with sequencing depth.

CDR1 and CDR2 (germline): LNHNV, YYDKDF (reference sequence). Trimming removed 3 bases from V and 3 bases from J, with 11 bases in between. The CDR3 is 14 residues long. Points on this clone: Its antigen is unidentified.

Adult Caucasians living in Nashville, Tennessee made up all of the donors. At a deep level, the assay was run. Original handling: As immunoSEQ supplied junction-only sequences (without quality scores), filtering differed. Clones were read by immunoSEQ multiplex PCR, and TCRdb kept only the in-frame ones, dropping some. V, J and clone size were drawn from that table, and D and trimming were deduced from the DNA. The sample has about 450,000 clones, 65% to 80% seen once; the top ten hold approximately 12%. Sequencing was performed on PBMCs. The chain employs TRBV15 and TRBJ1-1; D call uncertain. This receptor was identified in a middle-aged woman in good health. Some clones in this sample may be carry-over from other donors' samples. CDR3 loop: CATSRGRVDTEAFF. The DNA of the CDR3 is TGTGCCACCAGCAGGGGTAGGGTTGACACTGAAGCTTTCTTT.